This T cell receptor beta chain comes out of a study of blood T cell repertoires in COVID-19. Study at large: The samples span acute and convalescent COVID-19 from the United States, Italy and Spain.

How the authors handled the data: Nucleated cell number was recorded as an estimate derived from reference gene primer amplification. The data were produced by immunoSEQ multiplex PCR, yet TCRdb's version contains in-frame clones alone and is incomplete. For V, J and clone size, that table is used; D and trimming come from the DNA. In the table there are about 88,000 clones, more than 75% of which are singletons. CDR1 is WSHSY and CDR2 is SAAADI in the germline V gene. This CDR3 has 13 amino acids. The V and J ends lost 2 bases and 5 bases respectively, with 10 bases between them. The receptor was derived from a woman in her 70s with acute or convalescent COVID-19. Sequenced input: peripheral blood. The J gene is TRBJ2-7, the V gene TRBV10-2; D may be TRBD2 (5 bases). CDR3 sequence (DNA): TGCGCCAGCAGTGAGGGGCCCGGGAACGAGCAGTACGTC. Its translation: CASSEGPGNEQYV.